One and the same sample provided the 7 T cell receptor beta chains below, sequenced in a study of T cells in narcolepsy. Here immunoSEQ multiplex PCR was the method, and the copy in TCRdb shows in-frame clones only, minus some. Among around 16,000 clones listed, less than 90% were seen once. What was sequenced was memory (CD45RA-) CD4+ T cells from blood. The receptors derive from a human donor in good health.

The chain carries TRBV7-2 and TRBJ1-5; no clear D gene. Germline V gene data show CDR1 as SGHTA and CDR2 as FQGNSA. The CDR3 is made up of 13 amino acids. The V gene lost 5 bases and the J gene lost 4 bases, with 9 bases spanning the gap. The CDR3 sequence: CASSAQGNQPQHF. The CDR3 DNA reads TGTGCCAGCAGCGCCCAAGGGAATCAGCCCCAGCATTTT.

The chain couples TRBV18 to TRBJ1-1; 9 positions match TRBD1. The CDR3 runs to 13 residues. Germline values: CDR1 KGHSH, CDR2 LQKENI. J was trimmed by 6 bases and V by 6 bases; bases with no gene match: 5. The CDR3 region has the DNA TGTGCCAGCTCCCCGGACAGGGGCGCTGAAGCTTTCTTT. It translates to CASSPDRGAEAFF.

The rearrangement links TRBV11-2 to TRBJ1-5; D might be TRBD1 (5 bases). CDR1 and CDR2 from the germline V gene are SGHAT and FQNNGV. The CDR3 consists of 13 residues. Trimming stripped 5 bases from V and 4 bases from J, with 9 bases between. The CDR3 loop reads CASSIGANQPQHF. Here the CDR3 DNA reads TGTGCCAGCAGCATCGGGGCGAATCAGCCCCAGCATTTT.

The chain links TRBV6-4 to TRBJ2-1; no firm D call. Germline CDR1 reads MRHNA; CDR2 reads SNTAGT. V was pared by 0 bases and J by 8 bases, with 14 bases between. The CDR3 length is 15 residues. In DNA form, the CDR3 reads TGTGCCAGCAGTGACTCGGTCCTCCCGTGGGATGAGCAGTTCTTC. Protein: CASSDSVLPWDEQFF.

The count of this clone is one. The rearrangement links TRBV5-1 to TRBJ2-5; no clear D gene. The end of the DNA aligns better with TRBJ2-7, so the J call may be wrong. Looked up from germline, CDR1 is SGHRS and CDR2 is YFSETQ. This CDR3 spans 15 amino acids. DNA of the CDR3: TGCGCCAGCAGCTTGGATTGGCCCTACTCCTACGAGCAGTACTTC. Translated: CASSLDWPYSYEQYF.

This clone was seen only a few times. The chain links TRBV6-5 to TRBJ1-1; no clear D gene. V lost 1 base to trimming and J lost 5 bases, with 14 bases between them. Germline V gives CDR1 MNHEY, CDR2 SVGAGI. The CDR3 has 15 residues. Written as DNA, the CDR3 is TGTGCCAGCAGTTACTTTGTCGGGAGCGGAACTGAAGCTTTCTTT. The encoded protein is CASSYFVGSGTEAFF.

This chain links TRBV6-5 with TRBJ1-2; 8 bases line up with TRBD1. CDR1 is MNHEY and CDR2 is SVGAGI in the germline V gene. V trimming: 4 bases; J trimming: 8 bases; junction bases outside the gene matches: 3. CDR3 length: 12 residues. Written as DNA, the CDR3 is TGTGCCAGCAGTTGGGCAGGGGGCGGCTACACCTTC. It is translated as CASSWAGGGYTF.